This entry describes one T cell receptor (beta chain). The method was immunoSEQ multiplex PCR; TCRdb's version includes in-frame clones alone and lacks a portion of them. The sample holds approximately 330,000 clones, roughly 87% seen once. This entry comes from a study of blood T cell repertoires in COVID-19. The trim removed 1 base at V and 4 bases at J, leaving 6 bases unmatched. The CDR3 runs 15 residues. CDR1 MGHRA and CDR2 YSYEKL come from the germline V gene. The receptor was derived from a man aged 25 to 45 with COVID-19, enrolled during active disease. The source material was peripheral blood. This chain links TRBV4-1 with TRBJ1-2, with 7 bases aligning to TRBD1. This chain's CDR3 is CASSQVTGAVYGYTF. The CDR3 DNA reads as TGCGCCAGCAGCCAAGTAACAGGGGCAGTCTATGGCTACACCTTC.